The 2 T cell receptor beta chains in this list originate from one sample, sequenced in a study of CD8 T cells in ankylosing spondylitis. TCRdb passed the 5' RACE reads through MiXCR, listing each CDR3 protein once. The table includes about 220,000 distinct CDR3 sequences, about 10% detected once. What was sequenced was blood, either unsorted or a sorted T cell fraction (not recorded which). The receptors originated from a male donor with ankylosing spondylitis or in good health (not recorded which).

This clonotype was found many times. As DNA, the CDR3 is TGTGCCACCAGTGATCTAGCGGGCGCCGGGGAGCTGTTTTTT. Translation gives CATSDLAGAGELFF. This chain links TRBV24-1 with TRBJ2-2; 8 bases map to TRBD2. Germline V gene data show CDR1 as KGHDR and CDR2 as SFDVKD. There are 14 residues in the CDR3. V lost 3 bases, J lost 6 bases, and 2 bases stayed unmatched.

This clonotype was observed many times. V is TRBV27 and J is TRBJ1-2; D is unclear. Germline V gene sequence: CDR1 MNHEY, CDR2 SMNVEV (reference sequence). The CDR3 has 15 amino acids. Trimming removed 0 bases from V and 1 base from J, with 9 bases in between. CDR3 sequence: CASSLSPGLNYGYTF. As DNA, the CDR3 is TGTGCCAGCAGTTTATCCCCCGGGCTTAACTATGGCTACACCTTC.